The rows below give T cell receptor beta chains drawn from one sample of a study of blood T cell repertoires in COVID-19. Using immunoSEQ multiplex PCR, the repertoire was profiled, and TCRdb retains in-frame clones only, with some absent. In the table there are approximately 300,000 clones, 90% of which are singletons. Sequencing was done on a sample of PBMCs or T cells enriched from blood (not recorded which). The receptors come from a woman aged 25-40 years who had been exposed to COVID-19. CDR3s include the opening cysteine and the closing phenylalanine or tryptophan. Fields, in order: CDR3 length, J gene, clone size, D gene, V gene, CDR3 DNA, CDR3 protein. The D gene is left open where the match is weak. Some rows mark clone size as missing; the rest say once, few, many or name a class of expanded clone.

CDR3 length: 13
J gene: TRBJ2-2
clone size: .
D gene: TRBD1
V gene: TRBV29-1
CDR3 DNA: TGCAGCGTTAACAGGGGGAACACCGGGGAGCTGTTTTTT
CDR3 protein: CSVNRGNTGELFF

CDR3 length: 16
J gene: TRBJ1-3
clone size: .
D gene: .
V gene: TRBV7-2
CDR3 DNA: TGTGCCAGCAGCCCCCGCTTACAGGGCTCTGGAAACACCATATATTTT
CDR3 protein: CASSPRLQGSGNTIYF

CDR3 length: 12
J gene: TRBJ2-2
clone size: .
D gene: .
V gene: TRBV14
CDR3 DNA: TGTGCCAGCAGGCGGAGGACCGGGGAGCTGTTTTTT
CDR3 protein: CASRRRTGELFF

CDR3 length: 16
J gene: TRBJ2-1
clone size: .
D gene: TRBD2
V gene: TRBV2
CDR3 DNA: TGTGCCACCCCGACTAGCGGGGGGGCCTTCTACAATGAGCAGTTCTTC
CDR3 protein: CATPTSGGAFYNEQFF

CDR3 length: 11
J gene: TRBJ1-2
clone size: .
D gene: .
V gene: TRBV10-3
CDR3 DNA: TGTGCCATCGGGCAGGGTCGGGGCTACACCTTC
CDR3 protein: CAIGQGRGYTF

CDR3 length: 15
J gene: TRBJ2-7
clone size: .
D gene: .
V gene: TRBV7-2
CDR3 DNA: TGTGCCAGCAGCTGGGGGCGGGGGCAGACCTACGAGCAGTACTTC
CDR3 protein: CASSWGRGQTYEQYF

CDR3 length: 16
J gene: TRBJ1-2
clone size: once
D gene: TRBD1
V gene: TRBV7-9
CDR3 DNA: TGTGCCAGCAGACAACGCCGGAGACAGGGGGAGGATGGCTACACCTTC
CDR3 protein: CASRQRRRQGEDGYTF

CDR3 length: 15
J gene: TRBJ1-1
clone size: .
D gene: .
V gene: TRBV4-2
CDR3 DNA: TGTGCCAGCAGCCAAGGCGCAGGGATGAACACTGAAGCTTTCTTT
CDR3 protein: CASSQGAGMNTEAFF

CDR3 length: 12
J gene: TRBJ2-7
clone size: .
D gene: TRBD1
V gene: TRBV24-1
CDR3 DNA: TGTGCCATAGAATCGGACAGGGGCGAGCAGTACTTC
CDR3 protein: CAIESDRGEQYF

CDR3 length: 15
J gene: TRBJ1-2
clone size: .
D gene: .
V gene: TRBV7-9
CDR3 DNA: TGTGCCAGCAGCCGACTGGCCGACGTCAACTATGGCTACACCTTC
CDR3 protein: CASSRLADVNYGYTF

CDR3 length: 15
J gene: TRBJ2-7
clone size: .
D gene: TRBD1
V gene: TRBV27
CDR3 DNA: TGTGCCAGCCAGTCGATTGGGCGGACAGGGACCGAGCAGTACTTC
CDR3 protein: CASQSIGRTGTEQYF

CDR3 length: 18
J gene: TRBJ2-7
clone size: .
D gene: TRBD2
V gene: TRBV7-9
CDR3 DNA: TGTGCCAGCAGCCCGGTCCCGGGACTAGCGGGGGGCTGGGACGAGCAGTACTTC
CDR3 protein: CASSPVPGLAGGWDEQYF

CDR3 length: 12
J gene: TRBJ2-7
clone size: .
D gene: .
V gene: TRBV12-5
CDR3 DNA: TGTGCTAGTGGCCAGGGCGCCTACGAGCAGTACTTC
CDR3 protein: CASGQGAYEQYF

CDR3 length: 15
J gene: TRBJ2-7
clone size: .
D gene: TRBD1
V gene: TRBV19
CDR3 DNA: TGTGCCAGTAGTATAGGTGCAGGGGGCGCGTACGAGCAGTACTTC
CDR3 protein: CASSIGAGGAYEQYF

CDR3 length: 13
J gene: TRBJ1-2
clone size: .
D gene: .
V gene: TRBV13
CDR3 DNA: TGTGCCAGCAGACGGACTCCTAACTATGGCTACACCTTC
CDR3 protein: CASRRTPNYGYTF

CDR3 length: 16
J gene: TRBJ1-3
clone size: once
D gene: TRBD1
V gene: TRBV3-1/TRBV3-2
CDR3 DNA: TGTGCCAGCAGCAGATCGACAGGGATCAGTGGAAACACCATATATTTT
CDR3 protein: CASSRSTGISGNTIYF

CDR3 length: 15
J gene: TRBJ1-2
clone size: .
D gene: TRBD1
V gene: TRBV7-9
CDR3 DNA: TGTGCCAGCAGCACCCAGAGACAGGGGAGGTGGGGCTACACCTTC
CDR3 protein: CASSTQRQGRWGYTF

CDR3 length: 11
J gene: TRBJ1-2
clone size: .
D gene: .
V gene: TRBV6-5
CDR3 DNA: TGTGCCACCCGGGATTGGCTAAAAGCTGACTTC
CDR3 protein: CATRDWLKADF

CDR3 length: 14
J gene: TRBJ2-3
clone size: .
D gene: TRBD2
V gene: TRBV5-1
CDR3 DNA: TGCGCCAGCAGCCCCGAGGTGGGGGGGATTACGCAGTATTTT
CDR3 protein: CASSPEVGGITQYF

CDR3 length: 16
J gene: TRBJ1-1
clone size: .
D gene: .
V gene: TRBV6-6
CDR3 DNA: TGTGCCAGCAGTTACCACCCCTTGGGGGGTTCGGCTGAAGCTTTCTTT
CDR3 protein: CASSYHPLGGSAEAFF

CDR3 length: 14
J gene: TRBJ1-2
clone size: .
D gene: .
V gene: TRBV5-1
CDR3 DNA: TGCGCCAGCAGTCGGACAGACACTTTCTATGGCTACACCTTC
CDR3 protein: CASSRTDTFYGYTF

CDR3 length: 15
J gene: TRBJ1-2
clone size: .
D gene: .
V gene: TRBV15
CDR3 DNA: TGTGCCACCAGCAGAGAGTCCCGACTAAACTATGGCTACACCTTC
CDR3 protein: CATSRESRLNYGYTF

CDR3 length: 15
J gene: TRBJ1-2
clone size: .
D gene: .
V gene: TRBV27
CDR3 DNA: TGTGCCAGCAGTCCCTCTGGCATCTCCTACTATGGCTACACCTTC
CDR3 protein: CASSPSGISYYGYTF

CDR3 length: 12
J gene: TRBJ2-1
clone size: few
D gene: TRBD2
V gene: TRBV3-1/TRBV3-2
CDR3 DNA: TGTGCCAGCAGCCAATGGGAGGGAGAGCAGTTCTTC
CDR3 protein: CASSQWEGEQFF

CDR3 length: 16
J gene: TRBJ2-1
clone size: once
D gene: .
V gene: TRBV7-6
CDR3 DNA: TGTGCCAGCGGGACGCCCGGGCTAGCGAGCTTGAATGAGCAGTTCTTC
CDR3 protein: CASGTPGLASLNEQFF

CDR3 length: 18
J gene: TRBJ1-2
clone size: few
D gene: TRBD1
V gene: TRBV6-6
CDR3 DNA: TGTGCCAGCAGTCAGTTACCCTTTCCAGACAGGGGTAACTATGGCTACACCTTC
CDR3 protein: CASSQLPFPDRGNYGYTF

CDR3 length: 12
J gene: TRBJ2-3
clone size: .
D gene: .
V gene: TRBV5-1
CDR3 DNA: TGCGCCAGCAGCTTACTCGCCGATACGCAGTATTTT
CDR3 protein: CASSLLADTQYF

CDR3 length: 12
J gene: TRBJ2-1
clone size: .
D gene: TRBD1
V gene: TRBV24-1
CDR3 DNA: TGTGCCGTCGGGACAGCTTACAATGAGCAGTTCTTC
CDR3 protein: CAVGTAYNEQFF

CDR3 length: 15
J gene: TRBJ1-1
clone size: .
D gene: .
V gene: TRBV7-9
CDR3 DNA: TGTGCCAGCAGCTTAGATGGCGGAACGTTGCCTGAAGCTTTCTTT
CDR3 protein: CASSLDGGTLPEAFF

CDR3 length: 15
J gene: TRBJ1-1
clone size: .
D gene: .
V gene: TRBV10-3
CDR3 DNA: TGTGCCATCAGTGAGTCGGAGACGAGTCTTACTGAAGCTTTCTTT
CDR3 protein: CAISESETSLTEAFF

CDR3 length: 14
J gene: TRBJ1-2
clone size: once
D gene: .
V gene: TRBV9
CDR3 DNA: TGTGCCAGCAGCGTAGTTGAGTCCTCGGGGGGCTACACCTTC
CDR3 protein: CASSVVESSGGYTF

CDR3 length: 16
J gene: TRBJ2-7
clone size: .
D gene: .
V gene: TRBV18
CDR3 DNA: TGTGCCAGCTCACGGGCCGGACAGCCCGGCTCCTACGAGCAGTACTTC
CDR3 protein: CASSRAGQPGSYEQYF

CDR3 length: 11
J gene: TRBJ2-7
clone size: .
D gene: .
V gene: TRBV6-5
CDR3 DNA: TGTGCCAGCAGCCAAGCCCACGAGCAGTACTTC
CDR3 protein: CASSQAHEQYF

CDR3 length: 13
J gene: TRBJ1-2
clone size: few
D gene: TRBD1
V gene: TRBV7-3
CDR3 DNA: TGTGCCAGCAGCCCGGGACAGAGAGATGGCTACACCTTC
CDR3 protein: CASSPGQRDGYTF

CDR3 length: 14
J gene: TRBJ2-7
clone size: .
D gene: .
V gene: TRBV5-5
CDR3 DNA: TGTGCCAGCAGGAACCGGGTGGTGGGGGGCGAGCAGTACTTC
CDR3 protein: CASRNRVVGGEQYF

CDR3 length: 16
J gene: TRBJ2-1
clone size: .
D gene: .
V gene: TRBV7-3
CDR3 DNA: TGTGCCAGCAGCTTCCGCCTTGGGGCCGGAATGGATGAGCAGTTCTTC
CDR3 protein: CASSFRLGAGMDEQFF

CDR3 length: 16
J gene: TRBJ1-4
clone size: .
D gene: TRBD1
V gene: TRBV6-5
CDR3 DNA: TGTGCCAGCAGTTCCCCTCGGACAGGGGTGTATGAAAAACTGTTTTTT
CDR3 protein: CASSSPRTGVYEKLFF

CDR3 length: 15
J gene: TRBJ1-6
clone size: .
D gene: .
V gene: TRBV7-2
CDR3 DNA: TGTGCCAGCAGCCAGGGCGGTCTCAGTAATTCACCCCTCCACTTT
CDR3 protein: CASSQGGLSNSPLHF

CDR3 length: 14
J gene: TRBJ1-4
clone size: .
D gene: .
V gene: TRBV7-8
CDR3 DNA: TGTGCCAGCAGCTTACGGGGGTCTAATGAAAAACTGTTTTTT
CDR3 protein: CASSLRGSNEKLFF

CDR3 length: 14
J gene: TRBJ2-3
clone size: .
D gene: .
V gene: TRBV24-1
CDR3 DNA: TGTGCCACCAGTGATCCGCACCGGACAGATACGCAGTATTTT
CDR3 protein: CATSDPHRTDTQYF

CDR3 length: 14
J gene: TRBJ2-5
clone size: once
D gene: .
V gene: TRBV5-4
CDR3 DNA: TGTGCCAGCAGCAGAGCCGGGACACAAGAGACCCAGTACTTC
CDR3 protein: CASSRAGTQETQYF

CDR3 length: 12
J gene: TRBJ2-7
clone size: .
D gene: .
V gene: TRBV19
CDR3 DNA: TGTGCCAGTAGTCCCAACTCCTACGAGCAGTACTTC
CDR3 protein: CASSPNSYEQYF

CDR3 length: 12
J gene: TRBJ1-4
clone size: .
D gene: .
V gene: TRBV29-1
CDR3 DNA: TGCAGCGTCCGGGACGGAGGGGAAAAACTGTTTTTT
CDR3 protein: CSVRDGGEKLFF